Below, 10 T cell receptor beta chains from the same sample are listed, as sequenced in a study of response to subunit inactivated influenza vaccine. MiXCR was run by TCRdb on the RT-PCR reads, yielding one entry per CDR3 protein. Of 610,000 or so distinct CDR3 sequences listed, around 15% are singletons. Sample: PBMCs from blood, taken 12 days after vaccination. The source is a man between 50 and 59 years old who received an inactivated influenza vaccine.

This clonotype came up a few times. The chain recombines TRBV10-2 with TRBJ2-3, with 10 nucleotides matching TRBD2. CDR3 length: 15 residues. V lost 7 bases, J lost 3 bases, and 7 bases stayed unmatched. Germline V lookup: CDR1 WSHSY, CDR2 SAAADI. CDR3 DNA sequence: TGCGCCAGCACTGGACTAGCGGCTGAGACAGATACGCAGTATTTT. Protein sequence: CASTGLAAETDTQYF.

J is TRBJ2-7 and V is TRBV5-1, with 8 nucleotides matching TRBD1. Per germline, CDR1 SGHRS and CDR2 YFSETQ. The CDR3 contains 15 residues. V was pared by 4 bases and J by 4 bases, with 10 bases of the junction left unmatched. In DNA form, the CDR3 reads TGCGCCAGCAGCAATCCGGGACAGGTGTCATACGAGCAGTACTTC. This gives the protein CASSNPGQVSYEQYF.

The chain employs TRBV6-2 or TRBV6-3 and TRBJ2-7, with TRBD2 matching over 11 bases. This CDR3 has 13 amino acids. The germline V gene encodes CDR1 MNHEY and CDR2 SVGEGT. J gave up 6 bases and V 6 bases, and 4 bases lay outside the gene matches. The CDR3 here is CASRLAGGIEQYF. CDR3 DNA sequence: TGTGCCAGCAGGTTAGCGGGAGGGATCGAGCAGTACTTC.

The chain links TRBV30 to TRBJ2-7, with D possibly called TRBD1 or TRBD2 (5 bases each). The CDR3 consists of 12 residues. The V gene's germline CDR1 is GTSNPN and CDR2 SVGIG (reference sequence). V was pared by 8 bases and J by 7 bases, with 18 bases between. CDR3 sequence: CAHGGRGGEQYF. In DNA, the CDR3 is TGTGCCCATGGGGGAAGGGGCGGTGAGCAGTACTTC.

This clonotype was seen at least ten times. J is TRBJ2-2 and V is TRBV7-9; the D is unclear. CDR1 and CDR2 (germline): SEHNR, FQNEAQ (reference sequence). Trimming took off 7 bases at V and 0 bases at J, with 15 bases between the two ends. CDR3 length: 16 amino acids. The CDR3 protein is CASNPRDRANTGELFF. For the CDR3, the DNA is TGTGCCAGCAACCCGCGTGATAGGGCGAACACCGGGGAGCTGTTTTTT.

The V and J genes are TRBV5-1 and TRBJ1-1; a possible D gene is TRBD1 (6 bases). The CDR3 extends over 15 amino acids. Deletions cut 4 bases from V and 1 base from J, with 14 bases between. CDR1 SGHRS and CDR2 YFSETQ come from the germline V gene. The CDR3 here is CASSPNQGWNTEAFF. In nucleotides, the CDR3 is TGCGCCAGCAGCCCCAACCAGGGGTGGAACACTGAAGCTTTCTTT.

The V and J genes are TRBV3-1 and TRBJ2-7, with 7 positions matching TRBD2. With V trimmed by 5 bases and J by 2 bases, 3 bases remained unmatched. This CDR3 has 13 residues. Germline V CDR1 and CDR2: LGHDT, YNNKEL (reference sequence). The CDR3 sequence is CASSTGGTYEQYF. CDR3 in DNA: TGTGCCAGCAGCACCGGGGGGACCTACGAGCAGTACTTC.

This clonotype was seen a handful of times. The V gene is TRBV5-1, the J gene TRBJ1-1; TRBD1 is a possible D gene (5 bases). V was clipped by 0 bases and J by 5 bases, with 11 bases between them. This CDR3 comprises 14 residues. The germline V gene has CDR1 SGHRS and CDR2 YFSETQ. The CDR3 nucleotides read TGCGCCAGCAGCTTGGGGGGGGGAAGAACTGAAGCTTTCTTT. Its protein is CASSLGGGRTEAFF.

The table lists this clonotype with many counts. This chain joins TRBV29-1 and TRBJ2-5; D is possibly TRBD2 (5 bases). V shed 2 bases and J shed 14 bases, with 15 bases lying between them. Germline V gene data show CDR1 as SQVTM and CDR2 as ANQGSEA. CDR3 size: 11 residues. The CDR3 region is CSVERAGGRYF. In nucleotides, the CDR3 is TGCAGCGTTGAAAGGGCGGGTGGAAGATACTTC.

This clonotype turned up a few times. This chain uses TRBV5-1 with TRBJ1-6; D possibly corresponds to TRBD1 (5 bases). V was cut by 4 bases and J by 8 bases, with 16 bases left in between. This CDR3 spans 15 amino acids. The germline CDR1 and CDR2 sequences are SGHRS and YFSETQ. The CDR3 DNA is TGCGCCAGCAGCCTAACGGGGGGACCCTATTCACCCCTCCACTTT. Translation: CASSLTGGPYSPLHF. Complete variable domain (other parts from reference TRBV5-1 and TRBJ1-6): KAGVTQTPRYLIKTRGQQVTLSCSPISGHRSVSWYQQTPGQGLQFLFEYFSETQRNKGNFPGRFSGRQFSNSRSEMNVSTLELGDSALYLCASSLTGGPYSPLHFGNGTRLTVT.